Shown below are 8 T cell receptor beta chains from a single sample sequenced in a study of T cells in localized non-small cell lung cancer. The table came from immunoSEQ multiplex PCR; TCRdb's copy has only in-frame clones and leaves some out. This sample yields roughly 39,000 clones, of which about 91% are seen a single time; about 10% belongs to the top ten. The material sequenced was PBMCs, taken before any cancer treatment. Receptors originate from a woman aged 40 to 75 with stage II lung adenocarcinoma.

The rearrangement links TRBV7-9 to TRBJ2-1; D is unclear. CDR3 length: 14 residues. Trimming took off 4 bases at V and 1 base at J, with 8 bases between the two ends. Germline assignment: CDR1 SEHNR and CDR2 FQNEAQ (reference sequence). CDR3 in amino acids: CASSSGFSYNEQFF. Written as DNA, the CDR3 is TGTGCCAGCAGCTCCGGGTTTTCCTACAATGAGCAGTTCTTC.

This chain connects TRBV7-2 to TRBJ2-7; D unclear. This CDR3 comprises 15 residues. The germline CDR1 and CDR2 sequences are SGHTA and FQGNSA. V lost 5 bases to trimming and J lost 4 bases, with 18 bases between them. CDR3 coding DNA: TGTGCCAGCAGCCCAGCTCTGTTGAACTCGTACGAGCAGTACTTC. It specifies CASSPALLNSYEQYF.

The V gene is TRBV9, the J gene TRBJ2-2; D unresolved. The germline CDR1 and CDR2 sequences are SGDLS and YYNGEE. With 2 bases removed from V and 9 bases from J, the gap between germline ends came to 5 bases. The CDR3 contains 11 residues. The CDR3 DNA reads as TGTGCCAGCAGCGTTGGGAGGGAGCTGTTTTTT. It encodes CASSVGRELFF.

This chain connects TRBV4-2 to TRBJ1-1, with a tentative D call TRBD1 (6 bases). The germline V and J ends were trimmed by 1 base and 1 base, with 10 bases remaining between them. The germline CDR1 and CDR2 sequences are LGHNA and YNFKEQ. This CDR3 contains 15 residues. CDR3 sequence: CASSQGRGGNTEAFF. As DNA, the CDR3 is TGTGCCAGCAGCCAAGGGCGAGGGGGGAACACTGAAGCTTTCTTT.

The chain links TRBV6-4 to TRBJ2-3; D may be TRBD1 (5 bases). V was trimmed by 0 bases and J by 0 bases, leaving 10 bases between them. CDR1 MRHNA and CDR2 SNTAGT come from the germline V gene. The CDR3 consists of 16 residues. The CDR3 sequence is CASSDSSQGSTDTQYF. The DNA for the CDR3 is TGTGCCAGCAGTGACTCGAGTCAGGGTAGCACAGATACGCAGTATTTT.

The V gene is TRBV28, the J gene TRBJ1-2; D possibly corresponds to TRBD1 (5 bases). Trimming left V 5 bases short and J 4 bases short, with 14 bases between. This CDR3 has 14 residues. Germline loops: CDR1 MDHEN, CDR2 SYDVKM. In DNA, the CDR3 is TGTGCCAGCAGTGCGCCGGGACCGCTCTATGGCTACACCTTC. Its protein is CASSAPGPLYGYTF.

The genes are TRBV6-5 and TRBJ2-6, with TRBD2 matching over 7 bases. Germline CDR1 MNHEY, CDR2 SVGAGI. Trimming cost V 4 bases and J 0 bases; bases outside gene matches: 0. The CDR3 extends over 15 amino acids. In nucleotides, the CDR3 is TGTGCCAGCAGTTGGGGGGGCTCTGGGGCCAACGTCCTGACTTTC. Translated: CASSWGGSGANVLTF.

CDR3 in DNA: TGTGCCAGCAGCCCTCGGAGGGCCCGGAACACTGAAGCTTTCTTT. Residues: CASSPRRARNTEAFF. The chain joins TRBV2 to TRBJ1-1, with no clear D. The CDR3 totals 15 residues. Germline CDR1 is SNHLY and CDR2 is FYNNEI. The V end lost 6 bases, the J end lost 1 base, and 15 bases lay between the germline ends.